This T cell receptor (beta chain) is drawn from a study of cytomegalovirus exposure and HLA in healthy donors. On the study more broadly: An earlier analysis found around 100 million unique TCR beta sequences from 150 million to 200 million T cells. Inside one of the first data releases sat around 85 million unique TCRs taken from HLA-typed donors. Researchers found that about four fifths of 350 to 500 genotyped donors fell within the Caucasian-associated ancestry cluster.

This PCR relied on a set of 60 Vbeta primers and 13 Jbeta primers. The method was immunoSEQ multiplex PCR; TCRdb's version includes in-frame clones alone and lacks a portion of them. Altogether approximately 190,000 clones are present, roughly 80% being singletons, with the ten largest covering about 3.5%. Regarding the study as a whole: Information on immune exposure was restricted to one variable (CMV serostatus).

About this clone itself: Its antigen is not known.

V was shortened by 7 bases and J by 0 bases, with 9 bases between the two germline ends. CDR3 length: 14 residues. Germline lookup yields CDR1 LNHDA and CDR2 SQIVND (reference sequence). The gene calls are TRBV19 and TRBJ2-2; tentative D call: TRBD2 (5 bases). The material sequenced was PBMCs. The TCR sequence derives from a man aged 35 to 55 in good health and CMV-seropositive. The CDR3 region is CASTSGANTGELFF. The CDR3, as DNA: TGTGCCAGTACTTCCGGGGCGAACACCGGGGAGCTGTTTTTT.